This T cell receptor beta chain originates from a study of regulatory T cells in long-lasting Graves disease. Construction of the TCR beta libraries employed iRepertoire HTBI primers in conjunction with Arm-PCR of CDR3 regions. TCRdb re-called the multiplex PCR reads through MiXCR, storing one row per CDR3 protein. There are around 460,000 distinct CDR3 sequences in the sample; 14% occur only once, and over 15% lies in the top ten. This clonotype was counted many times. As to time point: newly diagnosed GD, antithyroid drugs for less than 3 months. The TCR library was prepared using RNA isolated from PBMCs. It was an endocrinology department in Xi'an, China, that provided the patients. A further study also used this sample, focusing on T cells in Graves' hyperthyroidism and ophthalmopathy. From that paper: Most thyroid clonotypes that were expanded above 0.001 also turned up in blood. The model predicted ophthalmopathy a median around 6.5 months before onset.

The source of this sequence is a woman aged 45 to 65 with Graves disease. The sequencing here drew on peripheral blood mononuclear cells (PBMCs), taken at new diagnosis, from a patient treated with antithyroid drugs.

CDR3 sequence: CASSWGTSGRTYEQYF. The DNA for the CDR3 is TGTGCCAGCAGTTGGGGGACTAGCGGGAGGACCTACGAGCAGTACTTC. The V gene is TRBV12-3 or TRBV12-4, the J gene TRBJ2-7; TRBD2 aligns across 15 bases. CDR3 length: 16 amino acids. Trimming took 4 bases from V and 2 from J; bases not matched to a gene: 3.